The entry below gives a single T cell receptor (beta chain) sequence along with its context. Antigen specificity is unknown. The junction departs from the called germline gene at one end, perhaps through a read error. This sample is drawn from a study of cytomegalovirus exposure and HLA in healthy donors. Study-wide context: Unique TCRs from HLA-typed donors, 65 million to 85 million of them, were held in an early data release. Study-wide results and limits: Researchers reported in a later analysis that a missense DCLRE1C variant was tied to TCR beta V- and J-gene trimming. Associated with cytomegalovirus, according to the listing, were 164 TCR beta chains.

Germline CDR1 and CDR2: MGHDK and SYGVNS. The CDR3 extends over 17 amino acids. 13 Jbeta primers and 60 Vbeta primers were used for the PCR. The protocol was immunoSEQ multiplex PCR, while the TCRdb copy is restricted to in-frame clones and leaves out a portion. The top ten clones hold about 8.3% of a sample with some 120,000 clones, more than 70% of them seen once. V and J are TRBV25-1 and TRBJ2-3, with 15 nucleotides matching TRBD2. This TCR came from a woman aged 45 to 65 in good health and CMV-seropositive. Material for sequencing was PBMCs. CDR3 DNA sequence: TGTGCCAGCACGGGACTAGCGGGGGGAACTAGCACAGATATGCAGTATTTT. It specifies CASTGLAGGTSTDMQYF. Together with reference TRBV25-1 and TRBJ2-3, the CDR3 gives the full variable domain: EADIYQTPRYLVIGTGKKITLECSQTMGHDKMYWYQQDPGMELHLIHYSYGVNSTEKGDLSSESTVSRIRTEHFPLTLESARPSHTSQYLCASTGLAGGTSTDMQYFGPGTRLTVL.